This T cell receptor (beta chain) was profiled in a study of Ad26.COV2.S vaccination and SARS-CoV-2 variants. This clone was found once. Its cognate antigen is unknown. TCRdb's copy holds only in-frame clones and misses some; the assay was immunoSEQ multiplex PCR. The sample has hundreds of thousands of clones, 92% seen once. Findings and limits, study-wide: Recipients of vaccine and of placebo showed similar breadth of their non-spike TCR repertoires. The study found higher spike-specific TCR breadth in vaccine than placebo recipients. Measures of TCR breadth and depth may have fallen short of total T cell responses.

The specimen comprised peripheral blood, sampled after recovery from COVID-19. The receptor was derived from a human donor who had recovered from COVID-19.

This CDR3 reads CASSHQGGGYTF. CDR3 DNA sequence: TGTGCCAGCAGCCATCAGGGGGGTGGCTACACCTTC. V gene TRBV7-9 combines with J gene TRBJ1-2; 7 bases agree with TRBD1. CDR1 is SEHNR, CDR2 FQNEAQ, per germline (reference sequence). The CDR3 sequence is 12 residues long. V gave up 5 bases and J gave up 7 bases; unmatched junction bases: 4.